The 21 T cell receptor beta chains in this list originate from one sample, sequenced in a study of cytomegalovirus exposure and HLA in healthy donors. The PCR contained 60 Vbeta and 13 Jbeta primers. The data were produced by immunoSEQ multiplex PCR, yet TCRdb's version contains in-frame clones alone and is incomplete. In the table there are 170,000 or so clones, 80% of which are singletons. Material: PBMCs. All receptors come from a boy aged 5-17 years in good health and CMV-seronegative.

The chain is built from TRBV6-6 and TRBJ1-1, with D maybe TRBD1 (5 bases). V was shortened by 2 bases and J by 5 bases, with 12 bases between the two germline ends. Germline-derived CDR1 and CDR2 are MNHNY and SVGAGI (reference sequence). CDR3 length: 14 residues. The CDR3 coding sequence is TGTGCCAGCAGTTACGTCGGGGGTCAAACTGAAGCTTTCTTT. It encodes CASSYVGGQTEAFF.

The rearrangement uses TRBV5-5 and TRBJ2-7; D possibly corresponds to TRBD1 (7 bases). CDR1 is SGHKS, CDR2 YYEKEE, per germline (reference sequence). V was pared by 4 bases and J by 3 bases, with 11 bases between. The CDR3 has 13 amino acids. The CDR3 protein is CASSAGQIYEQYF. CDR3 nucleotides: TGTGCCAGCAGCGCGGGACAGATCTACGAGCAGTACTTC. Based on the CDR3 plus reference TRBV5-5 and TRBJ2-7, the full variable domain is DAGVTQSPTHLIKTRGQQVTLRCSPISGHKSVSWYQQVLGQGPQFIFQYYEKEERGRGNFPDRFSARQFPNYSSELNVNALLLGDSALYLCASSAGQIYEQYFGPGTRLTVT.

This clone was seen more than once but under ten times. The chain couples TRBV19 to TRBJ2-2, with no clear D. Trimming took 1 base from V and 2 from J, leaving 5 bases between them. The CDR3 is made up of 14 amino acids. Germline V gene lookup returns CDR1 LNHDA and CDR2 SQIVND (reference sequence). The CDR3 region has the DNA TGTGCCAGTAGTATAGTAGTAAACACCGGGGAGCTGTTTTTT. Protein sequence: CASSIVVNTGELFF. The variable domain in full, with the rest retrieved from reference TRBV19 and TRBJ2-2, is DGGITQSPKYLFRKEGQNVTLSCEQNLNHDAMYWYRQDPGQGLRLIYYSQIVNDFQKGDIAEGYSVSREKKESFPLTVTSAQKNPTAFYLCASSIVVNTGELFFGEGSRLTVL.

This clone has just a few counts. This sequence joins TRBV19 and TRBJ1-3, with D perhaps matching TRBD1 (6 bases). Germline V lookup: CDR1 LNHDA, CDR2 SQIVND (reference sequence). The V and J ends lost 5 bases and 4 bases respectively, with 18 bases between them. The CDR3 covers 16 residues. This chain's CDR3 is CASSPRGGWTGNTIYF. The CDR3 DNA reads as TGTGCCAGTAGTCCTAGGGGGGGATGGACGGGAAACACCATATATTTT.

The J gene is TRBJ1-4, the V gene TRBV18; 10 bases are a match to TRBD1. Trimming at V came to 0 bases and at J to 6 bases, leaving 7 bases not matched to a gene. This CDR3 has 17 amino acids. Germline V gives CDR1 KGHSH, CDR2 LQKENI. The CDR3 nucleotides are TGTGCCAGCTCACCACCCAGGGGACAGGGGCCCGATGAAAAACTGTTTTTT. Translating it yields CASSPPRGQGPDEKLFF. Full variable domain (outside the CDR3, taken from reference TRBV18 and TRBJ1-4): NAGVMQNPRHLVRRRGQEARLRCSPMKGHSHVYWYRQLPEEGLKFMVYLQKENIIDESGMPKERFSAEFPKEGPSILRIQQVVRGDSAAYFCASSPPRGQGPDEKLFFGSGTQLSVL.

The chain recombines TRBV7-9 with TRBJ2-3; D gene ambiguous. The length of the CDR3 is 14 residues. Trimming pared 2 bases from V and 2 bases from J, leaving 8 bases between. Germline V gene data show CDR1 as SEHNR and CDR2 as FQNEAQ (reference sequence). CDR3 sequence reads: CASSLSGLTDTQYF. As DNA, the CDR3 is TGTGCCAGCAGCTTAAGTGGGCTCACAGATACGCAGTATTTT.

The chain joins TRBV11-3 to TRBJ2-2; D gene uncertain. The CDR3 contains 12 residues. V lost 5 bases to trimming and J lost 6 bases, with 7 bases between them. The germline gives CDR1 SGHNT, CDR2 YENEEA. This CDR3 reads CASSTQPGELFF. The CDR3 DNA sequence: TGTGCCAGCAGCACACAGCCCGGGGAGCTGTTTTTT.

V and J are TRBV4-2 and TRBJ1-1, with 8 nucleotides matching TRBD1. Germline V gene lookup returns CDR1 LGHNA and CDR2 YNFKEQ. V shed 4 bases, J shed 0 bases, and the junction held 4 bases outside the gene matches. The CDR3 is made up of 15 amino acids. The CDR3 coding sequence is TGTGCCAGCAGCCCCTCGGACAGGGTGAACACTGAAGCTTTCTTT. Its protein product is CASSPSDRVNTEAFF.

This clone showed up just once. This rearrangement joins TRBV25-1 to TRBJ2-7; D is possibly TRBD1 (5 bases). This CDR3 has 15 amino acids. Trimming took 4 bases from V and 3 from J, leaving 16 bases between them. Germline V gives CDR1 MGHDK, CDR2 SYGVNS. This CDR3 reads CASSGDSARGYEQYF. The CDR3 DNA reads as TGTGCCAGCAGTGGAGACAGCGCGCGAGGCTACGAGCAGTACTTC.

This chain connects TRBV5-5 to TRBJ1-1; D perhaps matches TRBD1 (5 bases). The CDR3 spans 15 residues. CDR1 and CDR2 (germline): SGHKS, YYEKEE (reference sequence). The ends were cut back, 0 bases at V and 5 bases at J, with 14 bases in the middle. In DNA, the CDR3 is TGTGCCAGCAGCTTGGCCGGGCTTGGGGGGACTGAAGCTTTCTTT. It encodes CASSLAGLGGTEAFF.

This chain links TRBV11-2 with TRBJ2-3; tentative D call: TRBD2 (6 bases). CDR1 and CDR2 from the germline V gene are SGHAT and FQNNGV. V was clipped by 0 bases and J by 3 bases, with 10 bases between them. There are 15 residues in the CDR3. This chain's CDR3 is CASSLDGSRTDTQYF. In nucleotides, the CDR3 is TGTGCCAGCAGCTTAGACGGGAGTCGGACAGATACGCAGTATTTT.

The gene calls are TRBV7-9 and TRBJ1-1; TRBD1 aligns across 9 bases. The CDR3 extends over 14 amino acids. The V and J ends lost 3 bases and 1 base, in that order; junction bases with no gene match: 0. From germline, CDR1 is SEHNR and CDR2 FQNEAQ (reference sequence). The CDR3 loop is CASSLGQGNTEAFF. CDR3 in DNA: TGTGCCAGCAGCTTGGGACAGGGGAACACTGAAGCTTTCTTT.

This clone was seen a handful of times. The chain couples TRBV19 to TRBJ1-2; D is ambiguous. The CDR3 loop spans 17 amino acids. Between the trimmed V and J ends, which lost 7 bases and 2 bases, there was a span of 23 bases. Germline assignment: CDR1 LNHDA and CDR2 SQIVND (reference sequence). CDR3 bases: TGTGCCAGTACCCCCAGTTTTCGGGGTTTCGAAAACTATGGCTACACCTTC. This gives the protein CASTPSFRGFENYGYTF. Based on the CDR3 plus reference TRBV19 and TRBJ1-2, the full variable domain is DGGITQSPKYLFRKEGQNVTLSCEQNLNHDAMYWYRQDPGQGLRLIYYSQIVNDFQKGDIAEGYSVSREKKESFPLTVTSAQKNPTAFYLCASTPSFRGFENYGYTFGSGTRLTVV.

This clone was observed a few times. The rearrangement links TRBV19 to TRBJ2-5, with 10 bases aligning to TRBD2. V lost 4 bases to trimming and J lost 3 bases; unmatched junction nucleotides: 5. Germline CDR1 is LNHDA and CDR2 is SQIVND (reference sequence). The CDR3 loop spans 15 amino acids. The CDR3: CASSKLAGNEETQYF. Here the CDR3 DNA reads TGTGCCAGTAGTAAACTAGCGGGGAATGAAGAGACCCAGTACTTC.

The rearrangement joins TRBV30 to TRBJ1-5; D might be TRBD1 (5 bases). The V end lost 5 bases, the J end lost 4 bases, and 12 bases lay between the germline ends. CDR1 and CDR2 (germline): GTSNPN, SVGIG (reference sequence). There are 13 residues in the CDR3. CDR3 region: CAWGRGINQPQHF. The CDR3 DNA reads TGTGCCTGGGGTAGGGGAATAAATCAGCCCCAGCATTTT.

The chain joins TRBV7-2 to TRBJ2-7, with D possibly TRBD2 on 6 matching bases. The germline V gene has CDR1 SGHTA and CDR2 FQGNSA. The CDR3 is made up of 14 amino acids. V was pared by 2 bases and J by 7 bases, with 15 bases between. DNA for the CDR3: TGTGCCAGCAGCTTATCGACGGGAGATCGGGAGCAGTACTTC. It yields the protein CASSLSTGDREQYF.

The rearrangement joins TRBV7-3 to TRBJ2-2; 12 nucleotides match TRBD2. The CDR3 is made up of 19 amino acids. The J segment lost 8 bases and the V segment lost 3 bases, leaving 16 bases of the junction unmatched. Germline values: CDR1 SGHTA, CDR2 FQGTGA. The CDR3 here is CASSFGRTSGAPNSGELFF. CDR3 nucleotides: TGTGCCAGCAGCTTCGGAAGGACTAGCGGGGCCCCAAATAGTGGGGAGCTGTTTTTT.

The rearrangement links TRBV5-8 to TRBJ2-1; D remains unclear. The V end lost 3 bases, the J end lost 9 bases, and 10 bases lay between the germline ends. Germline CDR1 reads SGHTS; CDR2 reads YDEGEE. The CDR3 has 12 amino acids. The CDR3 spells CASSSPSGEQFF. DNA of the CDR3: TGTGCCAGCAGCTCGCCATCGGGTGAGCAGTTCTTC.

The chain is built from TRBV18 and TRBJ2-2; maybe TRBD2 (7 bases). Germline CDR1 reads KGHSH; CDR2 reads LQKENI. Trimming took 8 bases from V and 2 from J, leaving 21 bases between them. The CDR3 runs to 17 residues. CDR3 amino acids: CASLPTRGGLNTGELFF. The DNA for the CDR3 is TGTGCCAGCCTGCCCACGAGGGGGGGACTAAACACCGGGGAGCTGTTTTTT.

The V call is TRBV18, the J call TRBJ1-6; the match to TRBD1 covers 8 bases. CDR1 is KGHSH and CDR2 is LQKENI in the germline V gene. CDR3 size: 15 residues. After removal of 6 bases from V and 7 bases from J, the junction contained 8 bases not matched to a gene. The CDR3 coding sequence is TGTGCCAGCTCGGAAGGACAGGGAAGCAATTCACCCCTCCACTTT. It specifies CASSEGQGSNSPLHF.

The chain has TRBV4-3 and TRBJ1-3, with D hard to call. V was pared by 0 bases and J by 0 bases, with 6 bases between. The CDR3 runs 15 residues. Germline CDR1 is LGHNA and CDR2 is YSLEER. CDR3: CASSQDRSSGNTIYF. CDR3 bases: TGCGCCAGCAGCCAAGATCGGAGCTCTGGAAACACCATATATTTT.